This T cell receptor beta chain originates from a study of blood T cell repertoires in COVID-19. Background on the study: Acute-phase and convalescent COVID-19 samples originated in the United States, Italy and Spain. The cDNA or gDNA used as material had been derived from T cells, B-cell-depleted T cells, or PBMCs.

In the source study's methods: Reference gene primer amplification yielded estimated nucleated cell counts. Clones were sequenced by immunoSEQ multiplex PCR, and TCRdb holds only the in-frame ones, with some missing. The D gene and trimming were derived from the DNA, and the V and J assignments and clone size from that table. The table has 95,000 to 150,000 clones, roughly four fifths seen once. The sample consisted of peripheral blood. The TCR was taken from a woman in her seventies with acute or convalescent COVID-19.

The CDR3, as DNA: TGCGCCAGCAGCTTGGCGCGGGGGGGGATAACTGAAGCTTTCTTT. Amino acids: CASSLARGGITEAFF. The chain links TRBV5-1 to TRBJ1-1; TRBD1 might be the D (5 bases). CDR3 size: 15 residues. Deletions cut 0 bases from V and 5 bases from J, with 14 bases between. Per the germline V gene, CDR1 is SGHRS and CDR2 is YFSETQ.